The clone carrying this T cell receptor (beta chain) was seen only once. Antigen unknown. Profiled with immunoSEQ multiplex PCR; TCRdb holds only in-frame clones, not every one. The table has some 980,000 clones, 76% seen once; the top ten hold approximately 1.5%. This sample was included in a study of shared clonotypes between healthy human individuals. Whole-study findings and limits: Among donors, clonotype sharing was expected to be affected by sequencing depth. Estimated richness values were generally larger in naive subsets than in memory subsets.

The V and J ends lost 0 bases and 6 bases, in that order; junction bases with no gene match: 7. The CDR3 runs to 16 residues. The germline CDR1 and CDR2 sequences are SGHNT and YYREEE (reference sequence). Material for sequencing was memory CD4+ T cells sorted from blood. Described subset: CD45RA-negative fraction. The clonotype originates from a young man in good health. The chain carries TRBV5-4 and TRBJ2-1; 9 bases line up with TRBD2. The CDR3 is CASSLGLAGVRNEQFF. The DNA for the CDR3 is TGTGCCAGCAGCTTGGGTTTAGCGGGAGTACGCAATGAGCAGTTCTTC.